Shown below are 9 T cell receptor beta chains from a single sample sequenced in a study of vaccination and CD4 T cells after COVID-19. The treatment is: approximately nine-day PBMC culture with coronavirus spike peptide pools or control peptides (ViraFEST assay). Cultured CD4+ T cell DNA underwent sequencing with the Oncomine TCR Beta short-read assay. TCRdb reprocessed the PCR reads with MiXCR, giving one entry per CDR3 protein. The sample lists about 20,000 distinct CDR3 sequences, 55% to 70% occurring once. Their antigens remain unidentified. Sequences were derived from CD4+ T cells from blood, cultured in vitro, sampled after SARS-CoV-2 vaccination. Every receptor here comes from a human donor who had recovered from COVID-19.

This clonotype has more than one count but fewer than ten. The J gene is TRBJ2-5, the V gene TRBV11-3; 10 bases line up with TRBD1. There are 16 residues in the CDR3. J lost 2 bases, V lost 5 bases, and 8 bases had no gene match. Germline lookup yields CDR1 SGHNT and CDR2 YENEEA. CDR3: CASSPGQGFFQETQYF. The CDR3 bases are TGTGCCAGCAGCCCGGGACAGGGGTTCTTTCAAGAGACCCAGTACTTC.

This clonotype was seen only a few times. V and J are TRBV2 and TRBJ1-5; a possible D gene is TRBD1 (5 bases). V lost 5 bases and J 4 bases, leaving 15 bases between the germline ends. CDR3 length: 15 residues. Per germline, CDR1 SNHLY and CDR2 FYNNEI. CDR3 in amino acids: CASSRQGPSNQPQHF. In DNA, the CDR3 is TGTGCCAGCAGTCGTCAGGGCCCTAGTAATCAGCCCCAGCATTTT.

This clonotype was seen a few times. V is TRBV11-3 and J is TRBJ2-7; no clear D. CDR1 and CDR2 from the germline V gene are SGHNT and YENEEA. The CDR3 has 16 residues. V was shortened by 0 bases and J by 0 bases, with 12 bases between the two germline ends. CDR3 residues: CASSLDPVRSSYEQYF. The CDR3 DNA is TGTGCCAGCAGCTTAGATCCGGTAAGGAGCTCCTACGAGCAGTACTTC.

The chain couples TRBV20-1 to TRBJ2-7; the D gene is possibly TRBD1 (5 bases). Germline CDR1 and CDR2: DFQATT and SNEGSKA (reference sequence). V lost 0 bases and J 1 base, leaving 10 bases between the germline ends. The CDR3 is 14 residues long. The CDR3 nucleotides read TGCAGTGCTAGAGATCGCCGGACATCCTACGAGCAGTACTTC. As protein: CSARDRRTSYEQYF.

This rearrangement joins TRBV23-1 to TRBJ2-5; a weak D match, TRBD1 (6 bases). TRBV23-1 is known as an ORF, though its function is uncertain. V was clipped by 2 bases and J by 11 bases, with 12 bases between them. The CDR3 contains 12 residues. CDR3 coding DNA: TGCGCCAGCAGTCAAAGAGGACAGTCTCAGTACTTC. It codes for CASSQRGQSQYF.

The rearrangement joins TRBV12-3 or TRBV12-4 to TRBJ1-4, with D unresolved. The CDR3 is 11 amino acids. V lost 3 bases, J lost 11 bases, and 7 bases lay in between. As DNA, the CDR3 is TGTGCCAGCAGTTTCGAAGGGAAACTGTTTTTT. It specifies CASSFEGKLFF.

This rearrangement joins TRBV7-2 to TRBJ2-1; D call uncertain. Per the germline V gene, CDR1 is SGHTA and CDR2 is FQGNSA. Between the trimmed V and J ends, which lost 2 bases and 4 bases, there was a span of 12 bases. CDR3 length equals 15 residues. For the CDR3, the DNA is TGTGCCAGCAGCTTATCAGTCGGGCAATACAATGAGCAGTTCTTC. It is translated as CASSLSVGQYNEQFF. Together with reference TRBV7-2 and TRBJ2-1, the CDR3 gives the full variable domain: GAGVSQSPSNKVTEKGKDVELRCDPISGHTALYWYRQSLGQGLEFLIYFQGNSAPDKSGLPSDRFSAERTGGSVSTLTIQRTQQEDSAVYLCASSLSVGQYNEQFFGPGTRLTVL.

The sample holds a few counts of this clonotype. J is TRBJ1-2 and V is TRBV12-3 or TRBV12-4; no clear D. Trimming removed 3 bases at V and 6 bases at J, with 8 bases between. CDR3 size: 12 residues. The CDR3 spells CASSFGRHGYTF. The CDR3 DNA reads TGTGCCAGCAGTTTCGGGCGACATGGCTACACCTTC.

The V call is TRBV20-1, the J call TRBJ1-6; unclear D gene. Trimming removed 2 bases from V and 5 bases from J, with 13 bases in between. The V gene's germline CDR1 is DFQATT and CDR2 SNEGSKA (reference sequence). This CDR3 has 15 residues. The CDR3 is CSARYTSQNNSPLHF. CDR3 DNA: TGCAGTGCTAGATACACGAGTCAAAATAATTCACCCCTCCACTTT.